This T cell receptor (beta chain) originates from a study of T cell repertoires in cytomegalovirus infection. Study-level information: Selection of CMV epitopes for the study included recently identified HLA-C-restricted and well-studied HLA-B-restricted ones. CMV infection and matching HLA type were both indicated by public TCR beta signatures. Study observations and caveats: Dominating the ex vivo response were TCR beta clonotypes that were CMV-specific and HLA-C-restricted. Carriers of CMV plus the relevant HLA were identified by cumulative public TCR beta family frequency.

Using its own MiXCR run on the reads, TCRdb lists one record per CDR3 protein. The sample holds hundreds of thousands of distinct CDR3 sequences; approximately 42% are singletons and the top ten take 40% to 50%. The CDR3 spans 14 residues. V was cut by 4 bases and J by 2 bases, with 11 bases left in between. Germline-derived CDR1 and CDR2 are MNHNS and SASEGT. This clonotype has only a few counts. Antigen unknown. The material was cultured PBMCs, obtained from culture after CMV antigen stimulation. The receptor was isolated from a human donor in good health (CMV status not recorded). Some clones in this sample may be carry-over from other donors' samples. The rearrangement uses TRBV6-1 and TRBJ2-5; possibly TRBD2 for D (7 bases). The CDR3 reads CASSAGGRQETQYF. The DNA of the CDR3 is TGTGCCAGCAGTGCGGGGGGCCGTCAAGAGACCCAGTACTTC.